This record concerns one T cell receptor (beta chain) sequence. Its antigen remains undetermined. No much larger clone exists at a distance of one base, and base qualities are not known. This specimen belongs to a study of OX40 agonist ivuxolimab in advanced cancers. In terms of the full investigation: Ivuxolimab, which targeted the costimulatory receptor OX40 (CD134), was an agonistic, fully human IgG2 monoclonal antibody. Patients were allowed to have had prior anti-PD-1, anti-PD-L1 or anti-CTLA-4 therapy, and approximately 43% of the dose-escalation patients had previously received checkpoint inhibitors. The purpose of peripheral TCRbeta sequencing was to test whether ivuxolimab changed TCR sequence diversity and led to clonal T-cell expansion. In the dose-escalation cohort, 75% to 85% of patients were male, and the mean age was roughly 60 years with a range of roughly 20 to 79. Three dose-escalation patients achieved partial responses, one with hepatocellular carcinoma and two with cutaneous melanoma. Intravenous ivuxolimab was administered to patients every 2 weeks at six dose levels: 0.01, 0.1, 0.3, 1.5, 3 and 10 mg/kg. The paper describes the monotherapy dose-escalation part (N of about 50 patients) of the phase I trial of ivuxolimab. Of the roughly 51 patients in dose escalation, around 20 had hepatocellular carcinoma, some 15 had melanoma, 9 had renal cell carcinoma and 9 had head and neck cancer.

V and J are trimmed by 1 base and 3 bases, and the gene matches miss 9 bases of the junction. Via the germline V gene, CDR1 is MGHRA and CDR2 YSYEKL. Reading from cysteine to phenylalanine, the CDR3 counts 17 amino acids. The read is trimmed to its CDR3 DNA, 51 bases read in frame from base 1. The paper as a whole reports these results and caveats: After ivuxolimab, CD8+ T cells had more expanded clones than CD4+ T cells on average. Partial responders in the 0.1-3.0 mg/kg groups had among the lowest normalized peripheral clonal expansion, especially among CD8+ T cells. Low levels of normalized T-cell clonal expansion were also shown by some nonresponding patients. At doses of 0.1 to 3.0 mg/kg, clonal expansion of both CD4+ and CD8+ T cells in blood was seen between baseline and week 6. Antigen specificity was not determined for the clonally expanded peripheral T cells.

Genomic DNA was extracted from sorted cells for sequencing of the TCRbeta CDR3 region. The immunoSEQ Assay was used for sequencing of TCRbeta CDR3 regions. Entries here come from immuneACCESS through TCRdb and include only in-frame sequences with V and J called. Some clones fail to appear in such tables; in the studies checked, an unresolved V gene covers under half of the shortfall, and the cause of the remainder is unknown. The sample table records 25,000 to 35,000 clones; 65% to 80% of these occur just once. The ten largest clonotypes hold under 30% of the sample. The trial excluded patients who had a history of autoimmune disease or who were on systemic immunosuppression. Peripheral blood for TCR sequencing was collected from all dose cohorts at baseline, on cycle 4 day 1, and on cycle 7 day 1. Samples came from an open-label, multicenter, first-in-human phase I dose-escalation trial of ivuxolimab. Adults with locally advanced or metastatic melanoma, renal cell, hepatocellular, or head and neck squamous cell carcinoma were enrolled in the trial. Before TCR sequencing, CD4+ T cells and CD8+ T cells from peripheral blood were sorted into separate populations.

This clonotype was obtained from an adult with an advanced solid tumor such as melanoma, head and neck, liver or kidney cancer. The V and J segments used are TRBV4-1 and TRBJ2-1; TRBD2 agrees with 7 junctional bases. Sequencing was performed on CD4+ or CD8+ T cells sorted from blood, taken in a trial of the OX40 agonist ivuxolimab. DNA sequence: TGCGCCAGCAGCCAAGGGGCCCTCGGGGGGATCTACAATGAGCAGTTCTTC. It translates as CASSQGALGGIYNEQFF.